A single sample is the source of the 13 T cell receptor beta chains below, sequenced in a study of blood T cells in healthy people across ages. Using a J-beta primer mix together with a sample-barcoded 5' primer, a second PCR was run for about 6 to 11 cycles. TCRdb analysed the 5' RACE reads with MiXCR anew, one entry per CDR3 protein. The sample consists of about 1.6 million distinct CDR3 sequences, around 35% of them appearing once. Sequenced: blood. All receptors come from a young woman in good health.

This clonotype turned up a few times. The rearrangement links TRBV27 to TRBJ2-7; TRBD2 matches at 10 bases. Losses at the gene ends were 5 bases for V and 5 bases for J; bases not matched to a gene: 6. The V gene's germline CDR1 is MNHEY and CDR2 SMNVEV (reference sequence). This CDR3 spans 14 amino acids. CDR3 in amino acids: CASSRLAGAHEQYF. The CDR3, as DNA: TGTGCCAGCAGTAGGCTAGCGGGAGCCCACGAGCAGTACTTC.

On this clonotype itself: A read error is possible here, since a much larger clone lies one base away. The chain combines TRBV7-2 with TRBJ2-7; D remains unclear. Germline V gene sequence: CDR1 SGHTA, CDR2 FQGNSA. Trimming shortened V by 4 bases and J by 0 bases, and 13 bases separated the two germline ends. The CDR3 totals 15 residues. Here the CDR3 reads CASSSRYGNSYEQYF. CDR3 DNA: TGTGCCAGCAGCTCCCGGTATGGAAACTCCTACGAGCAGTACTTC.

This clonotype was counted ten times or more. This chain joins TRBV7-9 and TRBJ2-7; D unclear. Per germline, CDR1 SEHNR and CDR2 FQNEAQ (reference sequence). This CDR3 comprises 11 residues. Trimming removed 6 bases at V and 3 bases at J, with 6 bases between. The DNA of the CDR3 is TGTGCCAGCAGTCCCATCTACGAGCAGTACTTC. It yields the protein CASSPIYEQYF.

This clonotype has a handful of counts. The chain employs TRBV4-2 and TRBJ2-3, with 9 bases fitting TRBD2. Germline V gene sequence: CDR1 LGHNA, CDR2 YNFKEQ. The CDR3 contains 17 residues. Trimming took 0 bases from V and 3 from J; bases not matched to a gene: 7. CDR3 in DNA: TGTGCCAGCAGCCAAGAGGAGACTAGCGGAAATACAGATACGCAGTATTTT. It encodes CASSQEETSGNTDTQYF.

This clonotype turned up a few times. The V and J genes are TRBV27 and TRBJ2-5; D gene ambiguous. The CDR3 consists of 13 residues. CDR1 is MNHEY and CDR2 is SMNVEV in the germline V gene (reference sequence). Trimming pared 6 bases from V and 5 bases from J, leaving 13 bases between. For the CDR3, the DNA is TGTGCCAGCAGCGGTTTAGATGCGGAGACCCAGTACTTC. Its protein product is CASSGLDAETQYF.

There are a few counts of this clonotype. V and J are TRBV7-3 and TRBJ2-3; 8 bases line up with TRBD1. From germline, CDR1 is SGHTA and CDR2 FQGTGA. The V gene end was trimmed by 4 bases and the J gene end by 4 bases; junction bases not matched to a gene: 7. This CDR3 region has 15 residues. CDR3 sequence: CASSSDRESPDTQYF. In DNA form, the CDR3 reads TGTGCCAGCAGCTCGGACAGGGAAAGTCCAGATACGCAGTATTTT.

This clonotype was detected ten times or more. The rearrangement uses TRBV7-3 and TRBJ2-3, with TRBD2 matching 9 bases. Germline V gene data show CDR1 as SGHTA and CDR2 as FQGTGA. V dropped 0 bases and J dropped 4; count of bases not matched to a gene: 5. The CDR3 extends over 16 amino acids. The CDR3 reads CASSLTAGGPSDTQYF. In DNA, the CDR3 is TGTGCCAGCAGCTTAACGGCGGGAGGGCCCTCAGATACGCAGTATTTT.

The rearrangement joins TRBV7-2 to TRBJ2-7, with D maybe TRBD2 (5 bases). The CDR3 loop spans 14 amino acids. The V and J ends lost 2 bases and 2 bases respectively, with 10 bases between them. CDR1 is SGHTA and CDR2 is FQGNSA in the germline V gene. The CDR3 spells CASSLTRATYEQYF. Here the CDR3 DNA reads TGTGCCAGCAGCTTAACGAGGGCCACCTACGAGCAGTACTTC.

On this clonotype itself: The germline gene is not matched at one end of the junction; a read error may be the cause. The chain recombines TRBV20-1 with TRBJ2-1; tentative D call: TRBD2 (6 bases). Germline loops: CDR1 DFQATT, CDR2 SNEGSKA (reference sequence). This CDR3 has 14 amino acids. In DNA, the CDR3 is TGCAGTGCTCCTAGCGAGGCTTCCTATAATGAGCAGTTCTTC. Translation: CSAPSEASYNEQFF.

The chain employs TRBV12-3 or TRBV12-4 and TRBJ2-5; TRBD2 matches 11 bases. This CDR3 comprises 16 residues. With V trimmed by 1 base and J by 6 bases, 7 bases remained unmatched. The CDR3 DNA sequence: TGTGCCAGCAGTTTAGGGATTAGCGGGGGGGCTAAGACCCAGTACTTC. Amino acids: CASSLGISGGAKTQYF.

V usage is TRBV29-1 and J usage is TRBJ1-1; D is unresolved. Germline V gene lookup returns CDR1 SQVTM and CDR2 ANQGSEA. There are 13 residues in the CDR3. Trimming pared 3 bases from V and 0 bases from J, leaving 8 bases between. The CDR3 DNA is TGCAGCGTTGAGACCTCTCTGAACACTGAAGCTTTCTTT. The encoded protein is CSVETSLNTEAFF. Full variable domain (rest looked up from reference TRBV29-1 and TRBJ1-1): SAVISQKPSRDICQRGTSLTIQCQVDSQVTMMFWYRQQPGQSLTLIATANQGSEATYESGFVIDKFPISRPNLTFSTLTVSNMSPEDSSIYLCSVETSLNTEAFFGQGTRLTVV.

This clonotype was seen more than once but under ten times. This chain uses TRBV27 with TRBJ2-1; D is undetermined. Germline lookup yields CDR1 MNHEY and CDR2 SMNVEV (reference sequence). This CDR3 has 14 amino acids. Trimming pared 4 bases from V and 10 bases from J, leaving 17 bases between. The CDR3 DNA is TGTGCCAGCAGTTCGGCCACACGTTCTGGGGAGCAGTTCTTC. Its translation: CASSSATRSGEQFF.

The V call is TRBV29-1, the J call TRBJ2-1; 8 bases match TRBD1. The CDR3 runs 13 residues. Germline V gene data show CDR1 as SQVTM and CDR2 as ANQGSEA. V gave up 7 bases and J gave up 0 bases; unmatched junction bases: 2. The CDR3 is CSDDRGSYNEQFF. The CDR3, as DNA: TGCAGCGACGACAGGGGCTCCTACAATGAGCAGTTCTTC.